This T cell receptor (beta chain) derives from a study of blood T cell repertoires in COVID-19. Study background: Acute and convalescent COVID-19 specimens originated in the United States, Italy and Spain. The cDNA or gDNA used as material had been derived from T cells, B-cell-depleted T cells, or PBMCs.

Germline V gives CDR1 SGDLS, CDR2 YYNGEE. The CDR3 totals 15 residues. V was pared by 0 bases and J by 2 bases, with 9 bases between. Per the original methods: Counts of nucleated cells, estimated from reference gene primer amplification, were obtained. Measured with immunoSEQ multiplex PCR; TCRdb has only the in-frame clones, and not every one. The V and J calls and the clone size are those of that table, but D and trimming were determined from the DNA. The sample records some 44,000 clones, 92% being singletons. The TCR originated in a human donor in a cohort sampled during active COVID-19. The sequenced sample consisted of peripheral blood. This chain links TRBV9 with TRBJ2-1, with a possible D match to TRBD2 (6 bases). In DNA, the CDR3 is TGTGCCAGCAGCGTAGCAGCGGGTGCCTACAATGAGCAGTTCTTC. It translates to CASSVAAGAYNEQFF.